This T cell receptor (beta chain) was profiled in a study of T cell repertoires in cytomegalovirus infection. There are a few counts of this clonotype. Antigen: not known. TCRdb re-analysed the reads in MiXCR, keeping a single row per CDR3 protein. Counted here are approximately 730,000 distinct CDR3 sequences, around 32% occurring once; the ten biggest clones make up 18%. Whole-study results and caveats: The ex vivo response showed dominance by HLA-C-restricted CMV-specific TCR beta clonotypes. Carriers of CMV plus the relevant HLA were identified by cumulative public TCR beta family frequency.

Sequencing used cultured PBMCs, obtained from culture after CMV antigen stimulation. The TCR comes from a human donor in good health (CMV status not recorded). Some clones in this sample may be carry-over from other donors' samples.

The CDR3 sequence is CASSPTPGATDTQYF. In DNA, the CDR3 is TGCGCCAGCAGCCCAACCCCCGGGGCCACAGATACGCAGTATTTT. This chain joins TRBV4-3 and TRBJ2-3; D tentatively fits TRBD1 or TRBD2 (5 bases each). CDR3 length: 15 amino acids. The ends were cut back, 4 bases at V and 2 bases at J, with 13 bases in the middle. CDR1 and CDR2 (germline): LGHNA, YSLEER.